Listed below are T cell receptor beta chains from one sample, sequenced in a study of blood T cell repertoires in COVID-19. Profiling relied on immunoSEQ multiplex PCR, and the TCRdb table lists in-frame clones only, not all of them. This sample yields over 95,000 clones, of which 85% are seen a single time; about 12% belongs to the top ten. Material for sequencing was peripheral blood. The receptor set was obtained from a human donor in a cohort sampled during active COVID-19. Each CDR3 is given with its conserved first and last residue. Each record gives: D gene, V gene, clone size, J gene, CDR3 protein, CDR3 DNA. D genes are given only for firm matches. Rows may omit the clone size; those that give it use once, few, many or a size class.

D: NA
V: TRBV7-8
size: NA
J: TRBJ2-7
CDR3: CASSQQLRGSTYEQYF
DNA: TGTGCCAGCAGCCAACAGCTCAGGGGCAGCACCTACGAGCAGTACTTC

D: TRBD2
V: TRBV6-5
size: NA
J: TRBJ2-2
CDR3: CASSGGGNTGELFF
DNA: TGTGCCAGCAGCGGCGGGGGGAACACCGGGGAGCTGTTTTTT

D: TRBD2
V: TRBV18
size: NA
J: TRBJ2-1
CDR3: CASSPPASGGTLSSYNEQFF
DNA: TGTGCCAGCTCACCACCGGCTAGCGGGGGGACCCTAAGCTCCTACAATGAGCAGTTCTTC

D: NA
V: TRBV6-2/TRBV6-3
size: NA
J: TRBJ2-5
CDR3: CASSSFPRTGNPKETQYF
DNA: TGTGCCAGCAGTTCCTTCCCTCGCACGGGGAATCCTAAAGAGACCCAGTACTTC

D: NA
V: TRBV21-1
size: NA
J: TRBJ1-1
CDR3: CASSVEMEVGGRPEAFF
DNA: TGTGCCAGCAGCGTGGAAATGGAAGTGGGTGGGCGCCCTGAAGCTTTCTTT

D: NA
V: TRBV2
size: NA
J: TRBJ1-4
CDR3: CASSRGTDEKLFF
DNA: TGTGCCAGCAGTCGCGGCACGGATGAAAAACTGTTTTTT

D: NA
V: TRBV28
size: NA
J: TRBJ2-3
CDR3: CASTFSGPGLDTQYF
DNA: TGTGCCAGCACCTTTAGCGGTCCAGGCCTAGATACGCAGTATTTT

D: TRBD1
V: TRBV9
size: NA
J: TRBJ2-5
CDR3: CASSVLGTVQETQYF
DNA: TGTGCCAGCAGCGTCCTCGGGACAGTTCAAGAGACCCAGTACTTC

D: NA
V: TRBV19
size: few
J: TRBJ1-2
CDR3: CASSIGRVPYGYTF
DNA: TGTGCCAGTAGTATTGGCAGGGTTCCATATGGCTACACCTTC

D: TRBD1
V: TRBV7-9
size: few
J: TRBJ1-6
CDR3: CASSLATTGTDNSPLHF
DNA: TGTGCCAGCAGCTTAGCTACCACCGGGACAGATAATTCACCCCTCCACTTT

D: TRBD2
V: TRBV6-5
size: NA
J: TRBJ2-5
CDR3: CASKVLAGGQETQYF
DNA: TGTGCCAGCAAAGTCCTAGCGGGGGGGCAAGAGACCCAGTACTTC